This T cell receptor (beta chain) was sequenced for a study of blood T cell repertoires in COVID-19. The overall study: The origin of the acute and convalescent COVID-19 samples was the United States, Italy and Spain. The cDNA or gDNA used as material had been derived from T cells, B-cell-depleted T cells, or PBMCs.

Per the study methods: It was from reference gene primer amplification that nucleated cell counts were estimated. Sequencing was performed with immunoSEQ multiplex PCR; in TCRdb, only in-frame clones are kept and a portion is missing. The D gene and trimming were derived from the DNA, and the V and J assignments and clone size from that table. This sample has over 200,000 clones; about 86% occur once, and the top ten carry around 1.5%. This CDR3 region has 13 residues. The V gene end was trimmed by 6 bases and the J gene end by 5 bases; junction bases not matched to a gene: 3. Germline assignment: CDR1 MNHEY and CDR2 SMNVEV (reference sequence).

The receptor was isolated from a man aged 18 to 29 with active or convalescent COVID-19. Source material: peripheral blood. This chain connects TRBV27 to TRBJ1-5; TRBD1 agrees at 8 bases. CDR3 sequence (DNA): TGTGCCAGCAGGACAGGGGTCGATCAGCCCCAGCATTTT. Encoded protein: CASRTGVDQPQHF.